The text below deals with one T cell receptor beta chain. Germline values: CDR1 KGHSH, CDR2 LQKENI. V was pared by 2 bases and J by 3 bases, with 13 bases between. The CDR3 totals 16 residues. RNA in amounts of 0.5 to 1 ug was reverse transcribed with random hexamers. TCRdb analysed the immunoSEQ multiplex PCR reads with MiXCR anew, one entry per CDR3 protein. The sample contains around 200,000 distinct CDR3 sequences, almost 96% of which appear only once. This entry is derived from a study of CD8 T cells in Susac syndrome. The clonotype comes from a human donor with Susac syndrome. Input material: CD4+ T cells from PBMCs. The rearrangement uses TRBV18 and TRBJ2-2; D assignment may be TRBD1 or TRBD2 (5 bases each). The CDR3 here is CASSPNQGADTGELFF. As DNA, the CDR3 is TGTGCCAGCTCACCAAATCAGGGAGCGGACACCGGGGAGCTGTTTTTT.